The 17 T cell receptor beta chains given below trace back to one sample, sequenced in a study of CXCR3-negative and CXCR3-positive naive CD8 T cells. General study findings and limits: For CXCR3-positive naive cells, TRB CDR3s were more hydrophobic than those of CXCR3-negative naive cells.

These receptors' antigens are unknown. Preparation of TRB cDNA libraries relied on 5' RACE carrying UMI labels. From the 5' RACE reads, TCRdb lists one entry per CDR3 protein and no DNA. The repertoire table contains about 150,000 distinct CDR3 sequences. Source material: naive CXCR3+ CD8+ T cells from blood. Subset denoted: CD45RO-CCR7+CD27+CD95- naive CD8+ T cells expressing CXCR3 (TNR3+). These receptors all stem from a human donor in good health. Some clones in this sample may be carry-over from other donors' samples.

The chain joins TRBV6-5 to TRBJ2-7; as DNA is missing, the TRBD1 call by TCRdb cannot be tested. CDR1 MNHEY and CDR2 SVGAGI come from the germline V gene. The CDR3 loop spans 14 amino acids. The chain's CDR3 is CASSSLRTVYEQYF.

The V call is TRBV10-3, the J call TRBJ2-1; TCRdb outputs TRBD2, but without DNA this stays unchecked. The CDR3 loop spans 14 amino acids. Germline CDR1 reads ENHRY; CDR2 reads SYGVKD. The CDR3 region is CAIAGLAGGDEQFF.

V is TRBV20-1 and J is TRBJ2-5; TCRdb's assignment of TRBD2 cannot be checked, as there is no DNA. The germline gives CDR1 DFQATT, CDR2 SNEGSKA (reference sequence). CDR3 length equals 15 residues. CDR3 protein: CSARDLERELETQYF.

The genes are TRBV9 and TRBJ2-5; the TCRdb call, TRBD1, lacks DNA for checking. The V gene's germline CDR1 is SGDLS and CDR2 YYNGEE. The CDR3 is made up of 17 amino acids. This CDR3 reads CASSVDEARGGEETQYF. Full variable domain (outside the CDR3, taken from reference TRBV9 and TRBJ2-5): DSGVTQTPKHLITATGQRVTLRCSPRSGDLSVYWYQQSLDQGLQFLIQYYNGEERAKGNILERFSAQQFPDLHSELNLSSLELGDSALYFCASSVDEARGGEETQYFGPGTRLLVL.

J is TRBJ2-5 and V is TRBV28. The CDR3 consists of 14 residues. CDR1 is MDHEN, CDR2 SYDVKM, per germline. The CDR3 sequence is CASSLGNLQETQYF.

The chain recombines TRBV4-2 with TRBJ2-7; with no DNA, the TCRdb D assignment of TRBD2 cannot be verified. Per germline, CDR1 LGHNA and CDR2 YNFKEQ. The CDR3 is 13 amino acids. The CDR3 protein is CASSQHSGYEQYF.

The rearrangement links TRBV2 to TRBJ2-1; TCRdb returns TRBD1, unconfirmable since there is no DNA. The germline V gene has CDR1 SNHLY and CDR2 FYNNEI. The CDR3 extends over 20 amino acids. Here the CDR3 reads CASSKPGRHTLRDYYNERFF.

The V call is TRBV27, the J call TRBJ1-1; the TCRdb D gene call, TRBD1, has no DNA to confirm it. CDR1 and CDR2 (germline): MNHEY, SMNVEV (reference sequence). The CDR3 is 13 residues long. The CDR3 is CASSPKPVAEAFF.

The chain employs TRBV7-9 and TRBJ1-1; the TCRdb D gene call, TRBD1, has no DNA to confirm it. This CDR3 region has 12 residues. Germline V CDR1 and CDR2: SEHNR, FQNEAQ (reference sequence). CDR3 protein: CASSFPVTEAFF.

V usage is TRBV4-3 and J usage is TRBJ1-3. CDR1 LGHNA and CDR2 YSLEER come from the germline V gene. This CDR3 contains 12 residues. The CDR3 reads CASSQGLNTIYF.

The chain has TRBV7-9 and TRBJ2-7; absent DNA, TCRdb's TRBD1 call cannot be checked. The CDR3 is made up of 15 amino acids. Germline CDR1 SEHNR, CDR2 FQNEAQ (reference sequence). The CDR3 region is CASSPGPGARYEQYF.

The chain combines TRBV29-1 with TRBJ2-6. Germline V gives CDR1 SQVTM, CDR2 ANQGSEA. The length of the CDR3 is 14 residues. The CDR3 sequence: CSVGMGFGANVLTF.

This chain joins TRBV6-1 and TRBJ1-6; the TRBD1 assignment by TCRdb is unverifiable without DNA. The CDR3 is 14 amino acids. Germline lookup yields CDR1 MNHNS and CDR2 SASEGT. The CDR3 spells CATCPGQKNSPLHF.

CDR3 amino acids: CAISEPAGGANTGELFF. The V and J genes are TRBV10-3 and TRBJ2-2; as DNA is missing, the TRBD2 call by TCRdb cannot be tested. This CDR3 spans 17 amino acids. Germline CDR1 and CDR2: ENHRY and SYGVKD.

The rearrangement links TRBV7-2 to TRBJ2-7. The CDR3 is 16 residues long. The V gene's germline CDR1 is SGHTA and CDR2 FQGNSA. The CDR3 here is CASSLESWAQPYEQYF. Based on the CDR3 plus reference TRBV7-2 and TRBJ2-7, the full variable domain is GAGVSQSPSNKVTEKGKDVELRCDPISGHTALYWYRQSLGQGLEFLIYFQGNSAPDKSGLPSDRFSAERTGGSVSTLTIQRTQQEDSAVYLCASSLESWAQPYEQYFGPGTRLTVT.

V usage is TRBV28 and J usage is TRBJ1-3. From germline, CDR1 is MDHEN and CDR2 SYDVKM. The CDR3 contains 17 residues. CDR3 amino acids: CASSPQPPRAYGNTIYF. The variable domain in full, with the rest retrieved from reference TRBV28 and TRBJ1-3, is DVKVTQSSRYLVKRTGEKVFLECVQDMDHENMFWYRQDPGLGLRLIYFSYDVKMKEKGDIPEGYSVSREKKERFSLILESASTNQTSMYLCASSPQPPRAYGNTIYFGEGSWLTVV.

The CDR3 sequence is CASREELAISYNEQFF. The genes are TRBV5-1 and TRBJ2-1; TCRdb's D call of TRBD2 is untestable without DNA. Germline CDR1 is SGHRS and CDR2 is YFSETQ. CDR3 size: 16 residues.